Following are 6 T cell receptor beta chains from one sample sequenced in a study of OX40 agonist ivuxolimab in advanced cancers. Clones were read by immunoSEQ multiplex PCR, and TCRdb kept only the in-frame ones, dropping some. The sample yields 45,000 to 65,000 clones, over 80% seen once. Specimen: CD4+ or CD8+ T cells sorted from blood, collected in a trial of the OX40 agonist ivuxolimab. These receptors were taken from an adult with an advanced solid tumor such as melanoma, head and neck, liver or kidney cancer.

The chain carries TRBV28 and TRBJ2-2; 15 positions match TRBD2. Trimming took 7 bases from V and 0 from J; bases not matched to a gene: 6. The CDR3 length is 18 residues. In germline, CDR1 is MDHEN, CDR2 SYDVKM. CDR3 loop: CASTGLAGGPTNTGELFF. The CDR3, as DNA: TGTGCCAGCACAGGACTAGCGGGAGGGCCGACGAACACCGGGGAGCTGTTTTTT.

CDR3 region: CASSLVGIEQFF. In DNA form, the CDR3 reads TGTGCCAGCAGCTTAGTGGGGATTGAGCAGTTCTTC. V is TRBV7-9 and J is TRBJ2-1; D uncertain. There are 12 residues in the CDR3. V was clipped by 1 base and J by 9 bases, with 7 bases between them. Germline assignment: CDR1 SEHNR and CDR2 FQNEAQ (reference sequence).

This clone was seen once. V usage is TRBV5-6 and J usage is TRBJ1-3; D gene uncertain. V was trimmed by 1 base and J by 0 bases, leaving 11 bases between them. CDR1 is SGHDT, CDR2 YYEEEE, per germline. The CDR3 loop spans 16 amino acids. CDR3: CASSLFIKSSGNTIYF. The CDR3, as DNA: TGTGCCAGCAGCTTGTTCATAAAGAGCTCTGGAAACACCATATATTTT.

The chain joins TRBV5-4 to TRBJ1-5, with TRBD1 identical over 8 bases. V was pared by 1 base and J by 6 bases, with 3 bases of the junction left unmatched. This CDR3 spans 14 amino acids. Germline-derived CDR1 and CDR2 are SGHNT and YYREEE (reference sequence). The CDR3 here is CASSLQGAGQPQHF. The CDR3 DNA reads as TGTGCCAGCAGCTTGCAGGGGGCAGGTCAGCCCCAGCATTTT.

This CDR3 is CATSRDNYGYTF. For the CDR3, the DNA is TGTGCCACCTCCAGGGATAACTATGGCTACACCTTC. The chain combines TRBV6-6 with TRBJ1-2, with D perhaps matching TRBD1 (5 bases). V gave up 10 bases and J gave up 1 base, with 10 bases separating them. This CDR3 is built from 12 residues. The germline V gene has CDR1 MNHNY and CDR2 SVGAGI (reference sequence).

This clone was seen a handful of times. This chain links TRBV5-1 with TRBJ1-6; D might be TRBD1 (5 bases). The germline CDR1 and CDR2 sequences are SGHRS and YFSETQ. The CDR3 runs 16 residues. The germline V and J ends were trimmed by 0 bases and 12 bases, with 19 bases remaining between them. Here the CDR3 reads CASSLETGLRRGPLHF. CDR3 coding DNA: TGCGCCAGCAGCTTGGAAACAGGCCTTAGGAGGGGACCCCTCCACTTT. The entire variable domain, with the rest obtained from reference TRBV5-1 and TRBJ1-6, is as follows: KAGVTQTPRYLIKTRGQQVTLSCSPISGHRSVSWYQQTPGQGLQFLFEYFSETQRNKGNFPGRFSGRQFSNSRSEMNVSTLELGDSALYLCASSLETGLRRGPLHFGNGTRLTVT.